One and the same sample provided the 4 T cell receptor beta chains below, sequenced in a study of blood T cells in healthy people across ages. The authors ran a second PCR of roughly 6 to 12 cycles using a sample-barcoded 5' primer and a J-beta primer mix. TCRdb itself ran the 5' RACE reads through MiXCR, one entry per CDR3 protein. The sample lists about a million distinct CDR3 sequences; roughly 51% were seen once. The specimen sequenced was blood. The receptor set was obtained from a woman aged 55-70 years in good health.

The chain recombines TRBV7-3 with TRBJ2-1, with a tentative D call TRBD1 (6 bases). Trimming removed 6 bases from V and 4 bases from J, with 16 bases in between. The germline gives CDR1 SGHTA, CDR2 FQGTGA. This CDR3 comprises 15 residues. The CDR3, as DNA: TGTGCCAGCAGTTCGGGGACAACTCCTTACAATGAGCAGTTCTTC. It codes for CASSSGTTPYNEQFF. Looking up the rest from reference TRBV7-3 and TRBJ2-1 gives the full variable domain: GAGVSQTPSNKVTEKGKYVELRCDPISGHTALYWYRQSLGQGPEFLIYFQGTGAADDSGLPNDRFFAVRPEGSVSTLKIQRTERGDSAVYLCASSSGTTPYNEQFFGPGTRLTVL.

The J gene is TRBJ1-4, the V gene TRBV15; 12 bases are a match to TRBD1. The germline gives CDR1 LNHNV, CDR2 YYDKDF (reference sequence). J was trimmed by 7 bases and V by 5 bases; bases with no gene match: 5. The CDR3 runs 15 residues. CDR3: CATSRDRGRFEKLFF. The CDR3 nucleotides read TGTGCCACCAGCCGGGACAGGGGGCGATTTGAAAAACTGTTTTTT.

This clonotype was detected only once. The gene calls are TRBV14 and TRBJ2-1; TRBD2 agrees at 13 bases. Germline CDR1 and CDR2: SGHDN and FVKESK. The CDR3 is 17 amino acids. With 3 bases clipped from V and 12 bases from J, the junction kept 14 bases outside the gene matches. The CDR3 is CASSHDGLAGVSGRQFF. The CDR3, as DNA: TGTGCCAGCAGCCATGATGGACTAGCGGGAGTTTCGGGGCGGCAGTTCTTC.

V is TRBV6-2 or TRBV6-3 and J is TRBJ2-7, with 9 nucleotides matching TRBD2. V lost 0 bases to trimming and J lost 1 base; unmatched junction nucleotides: 4. Germline CDR1 reads MNHEY; CDR2 reads SVGEGT. There are 16 residues in the CDR3. The CDR3 reads CASSYSLAGPSYEQYF. DNA for the CDR3: TGTGCCAGCAGTTACTCGCTAGCGGGGCCGTCCTACGAGCAGTACTTC.